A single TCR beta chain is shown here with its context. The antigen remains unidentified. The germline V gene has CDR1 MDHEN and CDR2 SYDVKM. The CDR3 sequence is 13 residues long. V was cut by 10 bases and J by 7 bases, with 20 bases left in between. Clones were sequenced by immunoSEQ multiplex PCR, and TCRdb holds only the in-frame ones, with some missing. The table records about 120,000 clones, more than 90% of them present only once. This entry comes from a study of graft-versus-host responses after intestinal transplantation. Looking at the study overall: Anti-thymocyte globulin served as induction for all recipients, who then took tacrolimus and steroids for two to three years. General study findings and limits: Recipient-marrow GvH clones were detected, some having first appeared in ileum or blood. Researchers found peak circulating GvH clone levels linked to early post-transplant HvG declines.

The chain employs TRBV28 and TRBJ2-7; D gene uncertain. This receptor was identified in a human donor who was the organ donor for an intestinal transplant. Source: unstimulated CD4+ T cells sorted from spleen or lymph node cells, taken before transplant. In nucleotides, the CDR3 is TGTGCCACCCTCCGAGCAGGCGTAGGGGAGCAGTACTTC. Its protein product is CATLRAGVGEQYF.